This T cell receptor beta chain was sequenced in a study of Graves' ophthalmopathy and Graves' hyperthyroidism. Points from the study as a whole: Thyroid clonotypes that were expanded above 0.001 frequency mostly also appeared in blood.

The length of the CDR3 is 13 residues. In germline, CDR1 is SEHNR, CDR2 FQNEAQ (reference sequence). The V and J ends lost 5 bases and 5 bases, in that order; junction bases with no gene match: 5. Patients were diagnosed from clinical symptoms, serum thyroxine, TRAb, thyroid ultrasound and orbital computed tomography. The PBMCs used were ones drawn from approximately 9.9 ml of fresh peripheral blood. This clonotype was picked up a small number of times. Its antigen is still unknown. RNA transcripts served as template for amplifying TCR beta CDR3 sequences. HTBI primers primed a first-round RT-PCR, and a second-round multiplex PCR followed. TCRdb reprocessed the multiplex PCR reads with MiXCR, giving one entry per CDR3 protein. The data hold roughly 610,000 distinct CDR3 sequences, with 22% observed a single time.

The TCR originated in a woman aged 18 to 35 with stable Graves' hyperthyroidism. Some clones in this sample may be carry-over from other donors' samples. The sample consisted of peripheral blood. The J gene is TRBJ2-7, the V gene TRBV7-9; 8 bases align to TRBD2. CDR3 DNA sequence: TGTGCCAGCAGCCCCCCAGCGGGAGACGAGCAGTACTTC. Amino acid sequence: CASSPPAGDEQYF.